The T cell receptor beta chain under discussion was sequenced for a study of blood T cell repertoires in COVID-19. Study-level background: The United States, Italy and Spain supplied acute and convalescent COVID-19 samples. PBMCs, B-cell-depleted T cells, or T cells were the source of the cDNA or gDNA that made up the material.

In the source study's methods: Researchers report that nucleated cell counts were estimated from reference gene primer amplification. Sequencing was performed with immunoSEQ multiplex PCR; in TCRdb, only in-frame clones are kept and a portion is missing. D and trimming come from the DNA, and the V and J calls and clone size come from that table. This table holds around 300,000 clones, around 85% found once. The length of the CDR3 is 13 residues. V was trimmed by 4 bases and J by 6 bases, leaving 10 bases between them. Germline CDR1 is LNHDA and CDR2 is SQIVND (reference sequence). The J gene is TRBJ1-5, the V gene TRBV19; the D is unclear. The receptor's source is a woman aged 25 to 39 who had recovered from COVID-19. Sequencing was done on a sample of peripheral blood. For the CDR3, the DNA is TGTGCCAGTAGTACGCAAAACGGTCAGCCCCAGCATTTT. Translation: CASSTQNGQPQHF.